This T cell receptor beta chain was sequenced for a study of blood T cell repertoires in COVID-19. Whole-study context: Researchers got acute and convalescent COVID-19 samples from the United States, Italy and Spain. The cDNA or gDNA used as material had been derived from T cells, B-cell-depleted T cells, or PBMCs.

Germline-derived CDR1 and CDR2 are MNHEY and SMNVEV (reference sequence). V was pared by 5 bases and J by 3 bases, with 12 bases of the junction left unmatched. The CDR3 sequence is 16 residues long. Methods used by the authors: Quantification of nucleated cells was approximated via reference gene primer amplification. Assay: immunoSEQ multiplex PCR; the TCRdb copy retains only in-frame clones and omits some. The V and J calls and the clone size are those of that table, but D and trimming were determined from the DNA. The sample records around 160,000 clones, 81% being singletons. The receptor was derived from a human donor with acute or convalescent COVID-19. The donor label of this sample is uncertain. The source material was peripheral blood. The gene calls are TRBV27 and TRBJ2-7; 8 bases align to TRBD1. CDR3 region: CASSITARGRLYEQYF. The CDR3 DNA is TGTGCCAGCAGTATTACCGCCAGGGGGCGCCTCTACGAGCAGTACTTC.